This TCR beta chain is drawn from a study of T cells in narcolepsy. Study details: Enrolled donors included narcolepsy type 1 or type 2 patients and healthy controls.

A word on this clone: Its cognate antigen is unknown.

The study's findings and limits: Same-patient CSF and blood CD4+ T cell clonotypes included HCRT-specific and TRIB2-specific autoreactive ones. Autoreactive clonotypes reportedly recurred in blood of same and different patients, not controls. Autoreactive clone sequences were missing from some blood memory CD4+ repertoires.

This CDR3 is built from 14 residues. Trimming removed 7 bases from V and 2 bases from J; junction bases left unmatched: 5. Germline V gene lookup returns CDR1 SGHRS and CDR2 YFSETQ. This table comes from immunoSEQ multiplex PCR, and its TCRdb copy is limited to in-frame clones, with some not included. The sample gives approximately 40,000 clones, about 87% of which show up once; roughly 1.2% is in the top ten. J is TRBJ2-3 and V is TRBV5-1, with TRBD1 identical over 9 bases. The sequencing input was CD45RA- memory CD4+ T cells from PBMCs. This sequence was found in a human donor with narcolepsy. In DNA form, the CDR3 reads TGCGCCAGCCACCGGGACAGGGACACAGATACGCAGTATTTT. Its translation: CASHRDRDTDTQYF.